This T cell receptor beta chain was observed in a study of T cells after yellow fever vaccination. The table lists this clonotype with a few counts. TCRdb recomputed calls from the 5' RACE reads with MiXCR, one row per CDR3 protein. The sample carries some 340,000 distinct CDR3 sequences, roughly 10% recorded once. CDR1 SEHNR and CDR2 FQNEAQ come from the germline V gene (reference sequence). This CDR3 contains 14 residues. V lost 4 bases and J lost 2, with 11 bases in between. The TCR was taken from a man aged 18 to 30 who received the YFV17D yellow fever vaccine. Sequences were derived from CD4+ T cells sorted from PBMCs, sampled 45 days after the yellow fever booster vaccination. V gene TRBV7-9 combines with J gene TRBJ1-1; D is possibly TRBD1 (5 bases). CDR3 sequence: CASSSQGVNTEAFF. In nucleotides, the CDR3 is TGTGCCAGCAGCTCTCAGGGTGTCAACACTGAAGCTTTCTTT.